The 6 T cell receptor beta chains below all came from one sample that was sequenced in a study of blood T cell repertoires in COVID-19. This table comes from immunoSEQ multiplex PCR, and its TCRdb copy is limited to in-frame clones, with some not included. The data show under 150,000 clones, 80% to 85% seen once. Source material: PBMCs or T cells enriched from blood (not recorded which). All receptors derive from a middle-aged man with acute COVID-19.

The CDR3 region is CASSRERAYNSPLHF. CDR3 DNA sequence: TGTGCCAGCAGTCGGGAGCGCGCTTATAATTCACCCCTCCACTTT. The chain is built from TRBV27 and TRBJ1-6; D is uncertain. The V gene's germline CDR1 is MNHEY and CDR2 SMNVEV (reference sequence). V gave up 5 bases and J gave up 4 bases, with 12 bases separating them. CDR3 length equals 15 residues.

This sequence joins TRBV9 and TRBJ2-1; 12 bases fit TRBD2. The length of the CDR3 is 17 residues. V dropped 0 bases and J dropped 5; count of bases not matched to a gene: 6. Looked up from germline, CDR1 is SGDLS and CDR2 is YYNGEE. CDR3 coding DNA: TGTGCCAGCAGCGTAGATCTAGCGGGAGGGCCTAACAATGAGCAGTTCTTC. Protein: CASSVDLAGGPNNEQFF. Together with reference TRBV9 and TRBJ2-1, the CDR3 gives the full variable domain: DSGVTQTPKHLITATGQRVTLRCSPRSGDLSVYWYQQSLDQGLQFLIQYYNGEERAKGNILERFSAQQFPDLHSELNLSSLELGDSALYFCASSVDLAGGPNNEQFFGPGTRLTVL.

V gene TRBV4-3 combines with J gene TRBJ1-5, with 8 bases aligning to TRBD1. V shed 2 bases, J shed 1 base, and the junction held 7 bases outside the gene matches. Germline loops: CDR1 LGHNA, CDR2 YSLEER. CDR3 length: 17 residues. The CDR3: CASSQSAGGRSNQPQHF. CDR3 nucleotides: TGCGCCAGCAGCCAATCGGCAGGGGGCCGCAGCAATCAGCCCCAGCATTTT.

The genes are TRBV7-9 and TRBJ2-1; no definite D call. V was trimmed by 7 bases and J by 0 bases, leaving 10 bases between them. The germline V gene encodes CDR1 SEHNR and CDR2 FQNEAQ (reference sequence). This CDR3 contains 14 residues. The CDR3 region has the DNA TGTGCCAGCACTGGGCCGAGCTCCTACAATGAGCAGTTCTTC. It specifies CASTGPSSYNEQFF.

The J gene is TRBJ2-7, the V gene TRBV7-6; a possible D gene is TRBD1 (6 bases). The ends were cut back, 5 bases at V and 4 bases at J, with 15 bases in the middle. The germline gives CDR1 SGHVS, CDR2 FNYEAQ. The CDR3 extends over 14 amino acids. The CDR3 region is CASSTTGKGYEQYF. The CDR3 DNA reads TGTGCCAGCAGCACTACAGGGAAAGGATACGAGCAGTACTTC.

The chain links TRBV7-2 to TRBJ1-1, with TRBD1 identical over 7 bases. CDR3 length equals 14 residues. The ends lost 3 bases at V and 5 bases at J; junction bases unmatched: 6. Germline V gene sequence: CDR1 SGHTA, CDR2 FQGNSA. The CDR3 DNA follows: TGTGCCAGCAGCTTGGCTTCAGGGGGAACTGAAGCTTTCTTT. Its protein is CASSLASGGTEAFF.